This TCR beta chain is drawn from a study of vaccination and CD4 T cells after COVID-19. Study summary: Collection of post-vaccine samples followed dose two by a median roughly 68 days, spanning a range of 14 to 241.

Specified treatment: 10-day PBMC culture with coronavirus spike peptide pools or control peptides (ViraFEST assay). Medium was half-exchanged with fresh IL-2 medium on days 3 and 7. Worth noting for this clonotype: Its antigen is unidentified.

V was cut by 4 bases and J by 3 bases, with 10 bases left in between. Germline V gene lookup returns CDR1 LNHDA and CDR2 SQIVND (reference sequence). The CDR3 sequence is 13 residues long. Oncomine TCR Beta short-read sequencing was applied to DNA from cultured CD4+ T cells. DNA came from CD4+ T cells after culture. TCRdb analysed the PCR reads with MiXCR anew, one entry per CDR3 protein. Seen here are just over 20,000 distinct CDR3 sequences, roughly half observed once, and the top ten hold 4% to 6%. The source of this sequence is a human donor who had recovered from COVID-19. Material for sequencing was CD4+ T cells from blood, cultured in vitro. The V gene is TRBV19, the J gene TRBJ2-7; either TRBD1 or TRBD2 may fit D (5 bases each). CDR3 amino acids: CASSSRDVYEQYF. CDR3 bases: TGTGCCAGTAGTAGTCGGGACGTCTACGAGCAGTACTTC.